This T cell receptor (beta chain) was observed in a study of blood T cells in healthy people across ages. For the second PCR, which ran for roughly 6 to 12 cycles, a sample-barcoded 5' primer and a J-beta primer mix were used. Each CDR3 protein gets one entry after TCRdb re-called the 5' RACE reads with MiXCR. The sample yields about 1 million distinct CDR3 sequences, less than 50% seen once. Germline CDR1 and CDR2: SGHVS and FQNEAQ. This CDR3 comprises 14 residues. V was pared by 10 bases and J by 2 bases, with 14 bases between. The receptor was isolated from a woman aged 55 to 70 in good health. This chain uses TRBV7-8 with TRBJ1-4; maybe TRBD1 (5 bases). The specimen was blood. The CDR3 nucleotides read TGTGCCACCCAAGCGGGGCGGACTAATGAAAAACTGTTTTTT. This sequence encodes CATQAGRTNEKLFF.